The 25 T cell receptor beta chains reported below all come from one sample, sequenced in a study of cytomegalovirus exposure and HLA in healthy donors. TCRdb keeps only in-frame clones here, not all; method: immunoSEQ multiplex PCR. The sample has some 69,000 clones; over 95% are singletons. The specimen sequenced was PBMCs. The receptors were gathered from a woman in her late teens or twenties in good health and CMV-seropositive.

The chain joins TRBV6-1 to TRBJ2-7; TRBD1 matches 9 bases. Germline-derived CDR1 and CDR2 are MNHNS and SASEGT. J gave up 3 bases and V 1 base, and 1 base lay outside the gene matches. The CDR3 loop spans 14 amino acids. The CDR3 region is CASSEGQGGYEQYF. CDR3 sequence (DNA): TGTGCCAGCAGTGAAGGACAGGGGGGCTACGAGCAGTACTTC.

CDR3 residues: CASSPNVAGMGGELFF. Here the CDR3 DNA reads TGTGCCAGCAGCCCCAACGTGGCAGGGATGGGCGGGGAGCTGTTTTTT. The V gene is TRBV7-9, the J gene TRBJ2-2; possible D gene TRBD1, 5 bases. Germline V gives CDR1 SEHNR, CDR2 FQNEAQ (reference sequence). V was pared by 5 bases and J by 7 bases, with 20 bases between. The CDR3 is made up of 16 amino acids.

This chain links TRBV19 with TRBJ1-3, with D perhaps matching TRBD1 (6 bases). The CDR3 consists of 15 residues. Germline V lookup: CDR1 LNHDA, CDR2 SQIVND (reference sequence). V was pared by 3 bases and J by 0 bases, with 9 bases between. This chain's CDR3 is CASSIGTPSGNTIYF. For the CDR3, the DNA is TGTGCCAGTAGTATTGGGACACCCTCTGGAAACACCATATATTTT.

The genes are TRBV18 and TRBJ1-1, with 9 bases lining up with TRBD1. This CDR3 region has 16 residues. V lost 0 bases, J lost 10 bases, and 12 bases stayed unmatched. CDR1 and CDR2 from the germline V gene are KGHSH and LQKENI. The CDR3 loop is CASSPPGPRTGVVAFF. In DNA, the CDR3 is TGTGCCAGCTCACCACCGGGACCCCGGACAGGGGTAGTAGCTTTCTTT.

This chain joins TRBV11-2 and TRBJ2-1, with D perhaps TRBD1 (5 bases). Trimming cost V 4 bases and J 7 bases, with 11 bases left between them. Germline V gene data show CDR1 as SGHAT and CDR2 as FQNNGV. The CDR3 has 13 amino acids. DNA for the CDR3: TGTGCCAGCAGCTGGTACCAGGGTAATGAGCAGTTCTTC. Translated: CASSWYQGNEQFF.

V and J are TRBV6-5 and TRBJ2-7; TRBD2 is a possible D gene (5 bases). Trimming left V 0 bases short and J 3 bases short, with 6 bases between. Germline V CDR1 and CDR2: MNHEY, SVGAGI. CDR3 length equals 13 residues. DNA of the CDR3: TGTGCCAGCAGTTACTCGGGGAGCTACGAGCAGTACTTC. Its protein is CASSYSGSYEQYF.

The V call is TRBV28, the J call TRBJ2-5; TRBD2 might be the D (6 bases). V lost 7 bases, J lost 5 bases, and 20 bases lay in between. From germline, CDR1 is MDHEN and CDR2 SYDVKM. The CDR3 totals 15 residues. CDR3 in DNA: TGTGCCAGCACATCACAAGCGGGTAGGAGGGAGACCCAGTACTTC. This gives the protein CASTSQAGRRETQYF.

The chain employs TRBV29-1 and TRBJ2-1, with 9 nucleotides matching TRBD2. CDR3 size: 14 residues. The J segment lost 16 bases and the V segment lost 4 bases, leaving 17 bases of the junction unmatched. Germline CDR1 and CDR2: SQVTM and ANQGSEA. The CDR3 loop is CSVGVREGRDRAFF. CDR3 nucleotides: TGCAGCGTTGGGGTGCGGGAGGGCCGAGACCGGGCTTTCTTC.

The chain carries TRBV25-1 and TRBJ2-7; 8 positions agree with TRBD1. The V gene end was trimmed by 8 bases and the J gene end by 3 bases; junction bases not matched to a gene: 6. CDR1 is MGHDK and CDR2 is SYGVNS in the germline V gene. There are 13 residues in the CDR3. The CDR3 coding sequence is TGTGCCAGCGATGGTGGGACAGGCTACGAGCAGTACTTC. Protein sequence: CASDGGTGYEQYF.

CDR3 in amino acids: CASSLAGSEVYGYTF. The DNA for the CDR3 is TGCGCCAGCAGCCTGGCGGGGAGTGAGGTTTATGGCTACACCTTC. This chain links TRBV4-1 with TRBJ1-2; no clear D gene. The V end lost 4 bases, the J end lost 5 bases, and 17 bases lay between the germline ends. CDR3 length equals 15 residues. Germline V CDR1 and CDR2: MGHRA, YSYEKL.

V is TRBV28 and J is TRBJ1-2, with 8 nucleotides matching TRBD1. Trimming cost V 5 bases and J 9 bases; bases outside gene matches: 11. The germline V gene encodes CDR1 MDHEN and CDR2 SYDVKM. The CDR3 contains 14 residues. The CDR3 nucleotides are TGTGCCAGCAGTCCCCTACTGGACAGGGTGCGCTACACCTTC. It yields the protein CASSPLLDRVRYTF.

V gene TRBV7-2 combines with J gene TRBJ1-1; D is possibly TRBD1 (6 bases). Deletions cut 4 bases from V and 1 base from J, with 7 bases between. Germline assignment: CDR1 SGHTA and CDR2 FQGNSA. This CDR3 has 13 amino acids. CDR3 sequence: CASSSQGNTEAFF. The CDR3 bases are TGTGCCAGCAGCTCACAGGGGAACACTGAAGCTTTCTTT. Full variable domain (remainder filled in from reference TRBV7-2 and TRBJ1-1): GAGVSQSPSNKVTEKGKDVELRCDPISGHTALYWYRQSLGQGLEFLIYFQGNSAPDKSGLPSDRFSAERTGGSVSTLTIQRTQQEDSAVYLCASSSQGNTEAFFGQGTRLTVV.

This sequence joins TRBV13 and TRBJ2-7; 9 nucleotides align to TRBD1. V gave up 5 bases and J gave up 3 bases; unmatched junction bases: 5. Germline CDR1 PRHDT, CDR2 FYEKMQ (reference sequence). The CDR3 covers 14 residues. The CDR3, as DNA: TGTGCCAGCAGCCAGGGACAGGGATTCTACGAGCAGTACTTC. Translation: CASSQGQGFYEQYF.

The rearrangement links TRBV5-1 to TRBJ2-1; 8 nucleotides match TRBD2. This CDR3 is built from 14 residues. CDR1 is SGHRS, CDR2 YFSETQ, per germline. The V gene end was trimmed by 4 bases and the J gene end by 8 bases; junction bases not matched to a gene: 8. The CDR3 spells CASSVREGLHEQFF. The DNA for the CDR3 is TGCGCCAGCAGCGTCCGGGAGGGCCTACATGAGCAGTTCTTC.

This clone appeared a single time. This chain connects TRBV4-1 to TRBJ2-7, with a possible D match to TRBD1 (5 bases). This CDR3 has 14 residues. The V end was cut by 2 bases, the J end by 2 bases, with 10 bases between. Germline CDR1 reads MGHRA; CDR2 reads YSYEKL. CDR3 in DNA: TGCGCCAGCAGCCAACCGACAGAGGCCTACGAGCAGTACTTC. It yields the protein CASSQPTEAYEQYF.

The V gene is TRBV23-1, the J gene TRBJ1-1; D is ambiguous. TRBV23-1 is an open reading frame whose function is uncertain. The CDR3 runs 14 residues. The germline V and J ends were trimmed by 4 bases and 3 bases, with 12 bases remaining between them. The CDR3 DNA is TGCGCCAGCAGTCGGGAGGACCTCCACACTGAAGCTTTCTTT. Protein: CASSREDLHTEAFF.

The gene calls are TRBV5-1 and TRBJ2-5, with D tentatively TRBD2 (6 bases). The CDR3 is 12 residues long. CDR1 and CDR2 from the germline V gene are SGHRS and YFSETQ. V gave up 7 bases and J gave up 5 bases, with 12 bases separating them. CDR3 DNA sequence: TGCGCCAGCTCGCCGGGGGTCGAGACCCAGTACTTC. Its translation is CASSPGVETQYF.

This clone was counted between two and nine times. The CDR3 protein is CATKDTGGEQYF. In DNA form, the CDR3 reads TGTGCCACGAAGGACACTGGCGGCGAGCAGTACTTC. The genes are TRBV2 and TRBJ2-7; D might be TRBD1 (5 bases). Trimming cost V 10 bases and J 6 bases, with 16 bases left between them. CDR1 is SNHLY, CDR2 FYNNEI, per germline. CDR3 length: 12 amino acids.

V and J are TRBV19 and TRBJ1-5, with 7 bases matching TRBD1. This CDR3 is 16 amino acids long. Germline lookup yields CDR1 LNHDA and CDR2 SQIVND (reference sequence). The ends lost 5 bases at V and 0 bases at J; junction bases unmatched: 7. The CDR3 DNA sequence: TGTGCCAGTAGTTTCCTCCGACAGGGTAGCAATCAGCCCCAGCATTTT. Its translation is CASSFLRQGSNQPQHF.

V gene TRBV5-1 combines with J gene TRBJ2-1; D perhaps matches TRBD2 (6 bases). The CDR3 loop spans 13 amino acids. Trimming stripped 2 bases from V and 8 bases from J, with 11 bases between. CDR1 and CDR2 from the germline V gene are SGHRS and YFSETQ. The CDR3 DNA sequence: TGCGCCAGCAGCTTTAGGGCTAGCGATGAGCAGTTCTTC. It is translated as CASSFRASDEQFF.

The genes are TRBV11-2 and TRBJ1-2; possible D gene TRBD1, 5 bases. V shed 1 base and J shed 7 bases, with 13 bases lying between them. The CDR3 is 14 amino acids. Germline CDR1 is SGHAT and CDR2 is FQNNGV. In DNA, the CDR3 is TGTGCCAGCAGCTTAGGGTCGGGGGGTGGTGGCTACACCTTC. Protein sequence: CASSLGSGGGGYTF.

The chain recombines TRBV11-3 with TRBJ2-5; 8 bases are a match to TRBD2. This CDR3 region has 14 residues. The germline gives CDR1 SGHNT, CDR2 YENEEA. The ends lost 3 bases at V and 7 bases at J; junction bases unmatched: 7. The CDR3 spells CASSFAGGDGTQYF. DNA of the CDR3: TGTGCCAGCAGCTTTGCGGGGGGCGACGGGACCCAGTACTTC. The full variable domain, rest sourced from reference TRBV11-3 and TRBJ2-5, is EAGVVQSPRYKIIEKKQPVAFWCNPISGHNTLYWYLQNLGQGPELLIRYENEEAVDDSQLPKDRFSAERLKGVDSTLKIQPAELGDSAVYLCASSFAGGDGTQYFGPGTRLLVL.

The chain couples TRBV7-9 to TRBJ2-2; maybe TRBD2 (6 bases). Trimming stripped 0 bases from V and 0 bases from J, with 8 bases between. This CDR3 region has 16 residues. Germline assignment: CDR1 SEHNR and CDR2 FQNEAQ (reference sequence). The CDR3 reads CASSLAGTSNTGELFF. DNA for the CDR3: TGTGCCAGCAGCTTAGCCGGGACTTCGAACACCGGGGAGCTGTTTTTT.

The genes are TRBV6-1 and TRBJ2-1; 9 positions match TRBD2. Germline CDR1 reads MNHNS; CDR2 reads SASEGT. With V trimmed by 1 base and J by 8 bases, 9 bases remained unmatched. This CDR3 has 16 residues. The DNA for the CDR3 is TGTGCCAGCAGTGAAGATCCGCAGCGGACTAGCGATGAGCAGTTCTTC. Residues: CASSEDPQRTSDEQFF.

This sequence joins TRBV7-9 and TRBJ2-1, with D possibly being TRBD2 (6 bases). Germline lookup yields CDR1 SEHNR and CDR2 FQNEAQ (reference sequence). This CDR3 has 14 residues. Between the trimmed V and J ends, which lost 4 bases and 9 bases, there was a span of 16 bases. CDR3 sequence reads: CASSSSTSSVEQFF. DNA for the CDR3: TGTGCCAGCAGCTCCTCAACCTCTAGCGTTGAGCAGTTCTTC. Drawing the rest from reference TRBV7-9 and TRBJ2-1, the complete variable domain is DTGVSQNPRHKITKRGQNVTFRCDPISEHNRLYWYRQTLGQGPEFLTYFQNEAQLEKSRLLSDRFSAERPKGSFSTLEIQRTEQGDSAMYLCASSSSTSSVEQFFGPGTRLTVL.